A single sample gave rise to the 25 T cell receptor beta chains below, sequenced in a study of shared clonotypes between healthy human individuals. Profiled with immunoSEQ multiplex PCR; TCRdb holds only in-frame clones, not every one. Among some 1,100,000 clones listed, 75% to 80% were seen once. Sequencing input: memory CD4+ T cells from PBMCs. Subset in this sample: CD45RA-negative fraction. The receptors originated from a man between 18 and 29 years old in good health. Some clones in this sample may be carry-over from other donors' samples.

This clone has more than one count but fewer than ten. This CDR3 reads CASSSRRVMHF. In DNA, the CDR3 is TGTGCCAGCAGCTCCCGACGAGTTATGCATTTT. This chain connects TRBV28 to TRBJ1-5; D gene uncertain. CDR3 length: 11 residues. Germline V CDR1 and CDR2: MDHEN, SYDVKM. V lost 6 bases to trimming and J lost 15 bases, with 15 bases between them.

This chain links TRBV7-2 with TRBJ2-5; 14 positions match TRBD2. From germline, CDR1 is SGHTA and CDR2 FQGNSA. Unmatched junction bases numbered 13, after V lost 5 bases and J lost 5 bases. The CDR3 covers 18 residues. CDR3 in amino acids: CASSPGTVTSGGAETQYF. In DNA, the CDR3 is TGTGCCAGCAGCCCCGGGACAGTGACTAGCGGGGGGGCGGAGACCCAGTACTTC.

The CDR3 region is CASSVFGADTQYF. CDR3 DNA: TGTGCCAGCAGCGTGTTCGGGGCAGATACGCAGTATTTT. The chain is built from TRBV7-6 and TRBJ2-3, with D tentatively TRBD2 (5 bases). The CDR3 consists of 13 residues. From germline, CDR1 is SGHVS and CDR2 FNYEAQ. V was trimmed by 5 bases and J by 4 bases, leaving 10 bases between them. The complete variable domain, with remaining parts taken from reference TRBV7-6 and TRBJ2-3, reads GAGVSQSPRYKVTKRGQDVALRCDPISGHVSLYWYRQALGQGPEFLTYFNYEAQQDKSGLPNDRFSAERPEGSISTLTIQRTEQRDSAMYRCASSVFGADTQYFGPGTRLTVL.

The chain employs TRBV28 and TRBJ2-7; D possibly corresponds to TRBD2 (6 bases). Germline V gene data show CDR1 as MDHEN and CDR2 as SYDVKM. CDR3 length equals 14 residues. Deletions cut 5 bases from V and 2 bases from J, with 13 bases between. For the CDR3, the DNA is TGTGCCAGCAGTCAGCACACGGGAGCCTACGAGCAGTACTTC. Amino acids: CASSQHTGAYEQYF. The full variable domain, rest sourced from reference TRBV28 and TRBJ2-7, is DVKVTQSSRYLVKRTGEKVFLECVQDMDHENMFWYRQDPGLGLRLIYFSYDVKMKEKGDIPEGYSVSREKKERFSLILESASTNQTSMYLCASSQHTGAYEQYFGPGTRLTVT.

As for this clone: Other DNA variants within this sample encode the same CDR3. The CDR3 DNA follows: TGTGCCAGCAGCTTAGGACTGGACAATGAGCAGTTCTTC. Translation gives CASSLGLDNEQFF. The chain recombines TRBV11-2 with TRBJ2-1, with D hard to call. The V end was cut by 1 base, the J end by 5 bases, with 6 bases between. From germline, CDR1 is SGHAT and CDR2 FQNNGV. The CDR3 covers 13 residues.

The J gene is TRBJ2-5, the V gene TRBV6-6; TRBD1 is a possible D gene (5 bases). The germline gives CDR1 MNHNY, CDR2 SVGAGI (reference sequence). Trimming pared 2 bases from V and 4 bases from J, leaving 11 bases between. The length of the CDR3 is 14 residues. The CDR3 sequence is CASSYQRGGETQYF. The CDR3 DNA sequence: TGTGCCAGCAGTTACCAAAGGGGTGGAGAGACCCAGTACTTC.

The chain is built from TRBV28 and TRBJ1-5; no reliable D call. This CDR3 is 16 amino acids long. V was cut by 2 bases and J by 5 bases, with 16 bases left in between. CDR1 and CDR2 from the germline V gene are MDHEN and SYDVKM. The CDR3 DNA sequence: TGTGCCAGCAGTTTAATCCGGGCAGACTTTGATCAGCCCCAGCATTTT. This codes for CASSLIRADFDQPQHF.

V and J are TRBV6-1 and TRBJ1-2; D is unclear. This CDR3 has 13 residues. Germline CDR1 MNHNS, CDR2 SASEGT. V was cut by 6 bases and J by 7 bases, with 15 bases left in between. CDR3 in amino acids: CASRRLSGLGYTF. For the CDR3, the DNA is TGTGCCAGCAGAAGGCTCAGTGGGCTTGGCTACACCTTC.

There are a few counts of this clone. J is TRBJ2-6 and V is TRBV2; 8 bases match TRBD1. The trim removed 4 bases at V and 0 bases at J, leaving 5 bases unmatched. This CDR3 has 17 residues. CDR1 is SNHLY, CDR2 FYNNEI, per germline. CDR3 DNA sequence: TGTGCCAGCAGTGCACTAACAGGGGGCTCTGGGGCCAACGTCCTGACTTTC. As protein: CASSALTGGSGANVLTF.

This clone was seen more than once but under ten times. CDR3 bases: TGTGCCAGCTCCCTTCAACAGGGGGTTGTGGGCACTGAAGCTTTCTTT. It encodes CASSLQQGVVGTEAFF. The rearrangement links TRBV18 to TRBJ1-1, with 8 bases lining up with TRBD1. There are 16 residues in the CDR3. Per germline, CDR1 KGHSH and CDR2 LQKENI. Trimming cost V 6 bases and J 4 bases; bases outside gene matches: 13.

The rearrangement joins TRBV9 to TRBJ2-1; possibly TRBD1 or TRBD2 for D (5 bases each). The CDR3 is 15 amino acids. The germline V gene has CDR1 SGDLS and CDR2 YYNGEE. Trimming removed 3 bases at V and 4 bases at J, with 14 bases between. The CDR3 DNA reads TGTGCCAGCAGCGAACAAGGGGACCTGTACAATGAGCAGTTCTTC. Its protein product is CASSEQGDLYNEQFF.

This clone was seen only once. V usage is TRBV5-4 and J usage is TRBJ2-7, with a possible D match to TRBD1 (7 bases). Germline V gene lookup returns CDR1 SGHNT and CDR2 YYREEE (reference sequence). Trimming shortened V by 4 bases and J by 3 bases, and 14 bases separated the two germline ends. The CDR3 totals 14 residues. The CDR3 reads CASSPGGSRYEQYF. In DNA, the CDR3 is TGTGCCAGCAGCCCAGGGGGGTCCCGCTACGAGCAGTACTTC.

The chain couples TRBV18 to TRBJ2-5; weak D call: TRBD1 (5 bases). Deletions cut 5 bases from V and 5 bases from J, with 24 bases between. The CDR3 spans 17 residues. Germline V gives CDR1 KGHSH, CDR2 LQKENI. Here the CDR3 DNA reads TGTGCCAGCTCATTCCTACAGGCACGTCGGAATGGGGAGACCCAGTACTTC. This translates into CASSFLQARRNGETQYF.

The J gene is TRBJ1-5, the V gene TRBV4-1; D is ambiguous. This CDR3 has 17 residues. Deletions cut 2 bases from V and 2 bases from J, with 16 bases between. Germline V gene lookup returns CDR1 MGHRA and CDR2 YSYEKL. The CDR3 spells CASSQPSGRGGNQPQHF. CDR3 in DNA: TGCGCCAGCAGCCAACCCAGCGGGAGAGGCGGCAATCAGCCCCAGCATTTT.

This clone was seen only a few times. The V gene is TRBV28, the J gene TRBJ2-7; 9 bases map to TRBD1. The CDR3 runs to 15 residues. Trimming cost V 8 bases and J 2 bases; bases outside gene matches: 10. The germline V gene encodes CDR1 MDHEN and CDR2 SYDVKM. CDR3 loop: CASRTTGGSTYEQYF. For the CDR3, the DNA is TGTGCCAGCCGAACGACAGGGGGATCCACCTACGAGCAGTACTTC.

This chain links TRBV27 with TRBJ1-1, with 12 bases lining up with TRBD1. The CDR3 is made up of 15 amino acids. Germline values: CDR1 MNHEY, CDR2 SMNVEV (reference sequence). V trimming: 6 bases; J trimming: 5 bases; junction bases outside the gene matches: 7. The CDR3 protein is CASRGDRGHRTEAFF. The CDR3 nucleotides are TGTGCCAGCAGGGGGGACAGGGGGCACAGGACTGAAGCTTTCTTT.

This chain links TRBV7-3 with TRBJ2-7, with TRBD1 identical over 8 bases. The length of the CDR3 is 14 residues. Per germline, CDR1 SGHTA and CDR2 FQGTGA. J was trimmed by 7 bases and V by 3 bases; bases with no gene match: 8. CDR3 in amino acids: CASSFDRGAREQYF. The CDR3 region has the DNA TGTGCCAGCAGCTTTGACAGGGGTGCGAGGGAGCAGTACTTC. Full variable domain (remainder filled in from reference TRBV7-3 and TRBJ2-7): GAGVSQTPSNKVTEKGKYVELRCDPISGHTALYWYRQSLGQGPEFLIYFQGTGAADDSGLPNDRFFAVRPEGSVSTLKIQRTERGDSAVYLCASSFDRGAREQYFGPGTRLTVT.

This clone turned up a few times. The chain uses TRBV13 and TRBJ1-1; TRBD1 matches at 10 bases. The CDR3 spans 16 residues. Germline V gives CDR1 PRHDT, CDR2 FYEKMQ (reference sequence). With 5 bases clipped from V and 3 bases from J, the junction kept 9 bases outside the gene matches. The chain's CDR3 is CASSGRQGAMDTEAFF. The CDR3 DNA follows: TGTGCCAGCAGCGGTCGACAGGGGGCGATGGACACTGAAGCTTTCTTT.

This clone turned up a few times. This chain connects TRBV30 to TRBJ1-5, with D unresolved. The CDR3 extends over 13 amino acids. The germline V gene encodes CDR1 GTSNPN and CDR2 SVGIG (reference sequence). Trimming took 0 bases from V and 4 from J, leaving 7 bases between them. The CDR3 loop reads CAWSVNLNQPQHF. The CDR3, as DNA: TGTGCCTGGAGTGTAAACCTAAATCAGCCCCAGCATTTT.

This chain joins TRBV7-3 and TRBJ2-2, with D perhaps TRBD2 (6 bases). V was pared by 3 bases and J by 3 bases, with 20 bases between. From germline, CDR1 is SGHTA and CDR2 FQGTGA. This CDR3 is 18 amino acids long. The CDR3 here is CASSFYPAHIADTGELFF. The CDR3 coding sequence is TGTGCCAGCAGCTTTTACCCCGCCCATATAGCGGACACCGGGGAGCTGTTTTTT.

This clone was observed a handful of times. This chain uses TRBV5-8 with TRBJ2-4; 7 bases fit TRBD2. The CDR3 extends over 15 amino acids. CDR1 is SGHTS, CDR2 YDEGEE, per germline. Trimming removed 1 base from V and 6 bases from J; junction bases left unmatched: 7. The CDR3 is CASSLIASGLNIQYF. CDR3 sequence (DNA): TGTGCCAGCAGCTTGATTGCTAGCGGCTTAAACATTCAGTACTTC.

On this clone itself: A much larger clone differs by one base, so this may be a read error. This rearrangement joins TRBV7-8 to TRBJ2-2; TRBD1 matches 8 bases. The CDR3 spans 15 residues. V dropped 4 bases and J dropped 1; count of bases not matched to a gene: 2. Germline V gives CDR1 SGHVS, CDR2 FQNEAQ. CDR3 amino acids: CASSSGTGNTGELFF. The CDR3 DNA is TGTGCCAGCAGCTCCGGGACAGGGAACACCGGGGAGCTGTTTTTT.

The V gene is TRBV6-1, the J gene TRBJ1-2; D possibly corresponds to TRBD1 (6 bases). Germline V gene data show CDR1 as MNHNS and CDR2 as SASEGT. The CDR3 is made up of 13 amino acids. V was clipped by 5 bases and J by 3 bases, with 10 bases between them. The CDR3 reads CASSQGFDYGYTF. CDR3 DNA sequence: TGTGCCAGCAGTCAGGGGTTTGACTATGGCTACACCTTC.

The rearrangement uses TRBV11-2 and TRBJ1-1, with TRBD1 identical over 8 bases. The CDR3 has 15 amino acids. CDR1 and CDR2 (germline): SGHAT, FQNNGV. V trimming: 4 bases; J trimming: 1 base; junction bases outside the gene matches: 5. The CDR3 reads CASSSYRGANTEAFF. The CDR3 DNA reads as TGTGCCAGCAGCTCCTACAGGGGGGCGAACACTGAAGCTTTCTTT.

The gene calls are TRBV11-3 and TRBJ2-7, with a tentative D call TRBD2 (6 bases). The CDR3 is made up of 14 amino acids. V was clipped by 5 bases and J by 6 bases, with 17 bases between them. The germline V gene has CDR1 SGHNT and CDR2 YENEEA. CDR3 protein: CASSARDGSSEQYF. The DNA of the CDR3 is TGTGCCAGCAGCGCCCGGGACGGGAGCTCCGAGCAGTACTTC.